This T cell receptor beta chain is from a study of T cell repertoires in aging, cancer and after chemotherapy. Multiplex touch-down PCR with TRB-A/B primers amplified rearranged V-D-J TRB sequences. TCRdb recomputed calls from the multiplex PCR reads with MiXCR, one row per CDR3 protein. Found here are more than 6,500 distinct CDR3 sequences, about 35% of them singletons; the top ten hold approximately 5%. This clonotype is judged medium-sized. Peripheral blood genomic DNA, not sorted cells or RNA, was the template. Sequencing used blood. This receptor was obtained from a human donor in good health.

The CDR3 spells CSVPAVGPNYGYTF. In DNA, the CDR3 is TGCAGCGTTCCCGCGGTCGGGCCCAACTATGGCTACACCTTC. The V gene is TRBV29-1, the J gene TRBJ1-2; D remains ambiguous. With 5 bases removed from V and 2 bases from J, the gap between germline ends came to 15 bases. This CDR3 contains 14 residues. CDR1 is SQVTM, CDR2 ANQGSEA, per germline. The whole variable domain, remainder taken from reference TRBV29-1 and TRBJ1-2, is SAVISQKPSRDICQRGTSLTIQCQVDSQVTMMFWYRQQPGQSLTLIATANQGSEATYESGFVIDKFPISRPNLTFSTLTVSNMSPEDSSIYLCSVPAVGPNYGYTFGSGTRLTVV.